Following are 20 T cell receptor beta chains from one sample sequenced in a study of blood T cell repertoires in COVID-19. Assay used: immunoSEQ multiplex PCR; TCRdb lists only in-frame clones, some missing. The sample lists 150,000 to 250,000 clones, around 87% seen once, with approximately 2% in the top ten. Sequencing input: PBMCs or T cells enriched from blood (not recorded which). These TCRs come from a woman in her 30s who had recovered from COVID-19.

The CDR3, as DNA: TGTGCCGCAACTCCCCCGGGGAACACTGAAGCTTTCTTT. Its translation: CAATPPGNTEAFF. The rearrangement links TRBV12-3 or TRBV12-4 to TRBJ1-1; D is uncertain. V was trimmed by 11 bases and J by 1 base, leaving 14 bases between them. The length of the CDR3 is 13 residues.

The chain links TRBV28 to TRBJ1-4, with no clear D. The CDR3 is 13 amino acids. The V gene's germline CDR1 is MDHEN and CDR2 SYDVKM. Trimming stripped 3 bases from V and 8 bases from J, with 10 bases between. CDR3 amino acids: CASSFAGLEKLFF. CDR3 DNA sequence: TGTGCCAGCAGTTTTGCCGGTCTGGAAAAACTGTTTTTT.

Notes on this clone: The sample carries other DNA sequences with the same CDR3. The CDR3 here is CASSPRTGGTGELFF. The CDR3 DNA sequence: TGCGCCAGCAGCCCCCGGACAGGGGGTACCGGGGAGCTGTTTTTT. This chain connects TRBV5-1 to TRBJ2-2, with 10 bases identical to TRBD1. Germline V gene sequence: CDR1 SGHRS, CDR2 YFSETQ. V was clipped by 4 bases and J by 5 bases; unmatched bases: 5. This CDR3 is built from 15 residues.

The chain joins TRBV10-2 to TRBJ1-1; 7 positions agree with TRBD1. The CDR3 contains 16 residues. Germline trimming cut 2 bases from V and 1 base from J; bases unmatched to any gene: 7. From germline, CDR1 is WSHSY and CDR2 SAAADI. For the CDR3, the DNA is TGCGCCAGCAGTGAGATAATAGGGGGCGGGAACACTGAAGCTTTCTTT. Its translation: CASSEIIGGGNTEAFF.

The chain has TRBV19 and TRBJ1-1; D unclear. Germline lookup yields CDR1 LNHDA and CDR2 SQIVND (reference sequence). CDR3 length equals 13 residues. V gave up 7 bases and J gave up 6 bases, with 15 bases separating them. The CDR3 protein is CASIEAGRSEAFF. DNA for the CDR3: TGTGCCAGTATCGAGGCGGGGAGGTCTGAAGCTTTCTTT.

This clone appeared a single time. The chain recombines TRBV3-1 (or the pseudogene TRBV3-2) with TRBJ2-1, with D perhaps TRBD1 (6 bases). Germline assignment: CDR1 LGHDT and CDR2 YNNKEL (reference sequence). V lost 4 bases, J lost 0 bases, and 13 bases lay in between. The CDR3 consists of 16 residues. The CDR3 DNA sequence: TGTGCCAGCAGCCTTCATCGAGGGGGCTCCTACAATGAGCAGTTCTTC. Its protein product is CASSLHRGGSYNEQFF.

J is TRBJ2-2 and V is TRBV11-3, with D unclear. There are 13 residues in the CDR3. Trimming stripped 4 bases from V and 6 bases from J, with 9 bases between. CDR1 SGHNT and CDR2 YENEEA come from the germline V gene. Written as DNA, the CDR3 is TGTGCCAGCAGCTCGCCTAGTGCCGGGGAGCTGTTTTTT. Amino acids: CASSSPSAGELFF.

V and J are TRBV7-9 and TRBJ2-7; TRBD1 agrees at 10 bases. This CDR3 contains 13 residues. The V gene end was trimmed by 10 bases and the J gene end by 5 bases; junction bases not matched to a gene: 8. Germline CDR1 and CDR2: SEHNR and FQNEAQ (reference sequence). CDR3: CATSRGQGNEQYF. The DNA of the CDR3 is TGTGCCACTTCGAGGGGACAGGGGAACGAGCAGTACTTC.

This chain joins TRBV5-4 and TRBJ2-1; 9 positions agree with TRBD2. J gave up 2 bases and V 1 base, and 10 bases lay outside the gene matches. The CDR3 loop spans 18 amino acids. From germline, CDR1 is SGHNT and CDR2 YYREEE (reference sequence). CDR3 DNA sequence: TGTGCCAGCAGCTTGCGTCTACTAGCGGGCACGACCTACAATGAGCAGTTCTTC. Translated: CASSLRLLAGTTYNEQFF.

The chain couples TRBV11-3 to TRBJ2-3; no clear D gene. Germline CDR1 is SGHNT and CDR2 is YENEEA. The CDR3 extends over 14 amino acids. Trimming left V 1 base short and J 4 bases short, with 9 bases between. This chain's CDR3 is CASSLGRGSDTQYF. CDR3 in DNA: TGTGCCAGCAGCTTAGGCAGAGGATCAGATACGCAGTATTTT.

The gene calls are TRBV11-1 and TRBJ1-3; D might be TRBD1 (5 bases). V was pared by 5 bases and J by 2 bases, with 10 bases between. This CDR3 has 14 residues. Per the germline V gene, CDR1 is SGHAT and CDR2 is FQDESV (reference sequence). CDR3 loop: CASSPGITGNTIYF. CDR3 coding DNA: TGTGCCAGCAGCCCAGGGATTACTGGAAACACCATATATTTT.

This clone showed up just once. The genes are TRBV12-3 or TRBV12-4 and TRBJ2-2; D is ambiguous. The CDR3 has 12 residues. Trimming pared 3 bases from V and 6 bases from J, leaving 5 bases between. In DNA form, the CDR3 reads TGTGCCAGCAGTTTGTCTCCCGGGGAGCTGTTTTTT. It encodes CASSLSPGELFF.

This rearrangement joins TRBV21-1 to TRBJ1-6; TRBD1 reflects the table's D call only, with no check against the DNA. TRBV21-1 is labeled a pseudogene. The CDR3 length is 16 residues. DNA for the CDR3: TGTGCCAGCAACGGGACAATCACAGGGAGAGATTCACCCCTCCACTTT. Amino acid sequence: CASNGTITGRDSPLHF.

This clone was observed a handful of times. This rearrangement joins TRBV30 to TRBJ1-4, with 7 bases lining up with TRBD1. Losses at the gene ends were 2 bases for V and 7 bases for J; bases not matched to a gene: 10. This CDR3 comprises 15 residues. CDR1 is GTSNPN, CDR2 SVGIG, per germline (reference sequence). This CDR3 reads CAWSFAGGISEKLFF. The CDR3 nucleotides are TGTGCCTGGAGTTTCGCAGGGGGGATAAGTGAAAAACTGTTTTTT. The complete variable domain, with remaining parts taken from reference TRBV30 and TRBJ1-4, reads SQTIHQWPATLVQPVGSPLSLECTVEGTSNPNLYWYRQAAGRGLQLLFYSVGIGQISSEVPQNLSASRPQDRQFILSSKKLLLSDSGFYLCAWSFAGGISEKLFFGSGTQLSVL.

This clone was recorded only once. This chain uses TRBV6-5 with TRBJ1-2; 9 bases are a match to TRBD1. Germline values: CDR1 MNHEY, CDR2 SVGAGI. The V segment lost 0 bases and the J segment 6 bases; nucleotides outside the gene matches: 8. The CDR3 covers 16 residues. CDR3 region: CASSYSGQGLGDGYTF. The CDR3, as DNA: TGTGCCAGCAGTTACTCGGGACAGGGATTAGGAGATGGCTACACCTTC.

J is TRBJ1-6 and V is TRBV27, with D perhaps matching TRBD1 (5 bases). The V end was cut by 8 bases, the J end by 0 bases, with 17 bases between. CDR1 is MNHEY and CDR2 is SMNVEV in the germline V gene (reference sequence). This CDR3 has 17 amino acids. As DNA, the CDR3 is TGTGCCAGCCGCTCTTTGGGGAGGGGCTCCTATAATTCACCCCTCCACTTT. Translation: CASRSLGRGSYNSPLHF.

V usage is TRBV3-1 (or the pseudogene TRBV3-2) and J usage is TRBJ2-2; tentative D call: TRBD2 (6 bases). This CDR3 is 16 amino acids long. Trimming removed 2 bases from V and 7 bases from J, with 17 bases in between. Germline V lookup: CDR1 LGHDT, CDR2 YNNKEL (reference sequence). The CDR3 region is CASSQWTGWGDGELFF. The CDR3 DNA follows: TGTGCCAGCAGCCAATGGACCGGTTGGGGGGACGGGGAGCTGTTTTTT.

This rearrangement joins TRBV5-4 to TRBJ1-3; D might be TRBD1 (5 bases). Trimming stripped 0 bases from V and 4 bases from J, with 20 bases between. The CDR3 totals 18 residues. Germline CDR1 is SGHNT and CDR2 is YYREEE (reference sequence). Here the CDR3 DNA reads TGTGCCAGCAGCTTGGATTATTCGTTCGCGGGGCGCGGAAACACCATATATTTT. Translating gives CASSLDYSFAGRGNTIYF.

J is TRBJ2-7 and V is TRBV19; TRBD1 matches at 7 bases. The CDR3 totals 15 residues. Germline V gene data show CDR1 as LNHDA and CDR2 as SQIVND (reference sequence). With V trimmed by 5 bases and J by 5 bases, 12 bases remained unmatched. This chain's CDR3 is CASSLGVNRGNEQYF. The CDR3 DNA is TGTGCCAGTAGTCTAGGAGTCAACAGGGGAAACGAGCAGTACTTC.

The V call is TRBV28, the J call TRBJ1-5; D ambiguous. This CDR3 is built from 14 residues. Germline CDR1 reads MDHEN; CDR2 reads SYDVKM. Trimming shortened V by 3 bases and J by 5 bases, and 11 bases separated the two germline ends. In DNA form, the CDR3 reads TGTGCCAGCAGTTTGACCCTACGGGATCAGCCCCAGCATTTT. Amino acid sequence: CASSLTLRDQPQHF.